The 25 T cell receptor beta chains presented below share a single source sample, sequenced in a study of a mutant IDH1 vaccine in newly diagnosed glioma. Using immunoSEQ multiplex PCR, the repertoire was profiled, and TCRdb retains in-frame clones only, with some absent. The sample lists around 35,000 clones; about four fifths were seen once. As to time point: week 5, during vaccination. It was 300 ug of mutant IDH1 20-mer peptide that made up each vaccine dose, given with topical imiquimod. The antigens these receptors bind are not known. The material sequenced was PBMCs, taken from a glioma patient whose treatment included an IDH1 peptide vaccine. These receptors originate from a man aged 30 to 45 with glioma.

This clone has a handful of counts. J is TRBJ2-2 and V is TRBV7-2; 8 nucleotides align to TRBD1. V shed 8 bases and J 4 bases; nucleotides not matched to a gene: 6. Per germline, CDR1 SGHTA and CDR2 FQGNSA. The CDR3 length is 14 residues. The CDR3 here is CASCWTGSTGELFF. The CDR3 DNA is TGTGCCAGCTGTTGGACAGGGTCCACCGGGGAGCTGTTTTTT. Supplemented by reference TRBV7-2 and TRBJ2-2, the full variable domain reads GAGVSQSPSNKVTEKGKDVELRCDPISGHTALYWYRQSLGQGLEFLIYFQGNSAPDKSGLPSDRFSAERTGGSVSTLTIQRTQQEDSAVYLCASCWTGSTGELFFGEGSRLTVL.

This clone was observed a single time. The rearrangement joins TRBV10-1 to TRBJ1-2; the D is unclear. CDR3 length: 15 residues. Germline CDR1 is WNHNN and CDR2 is SYGVQD (reference sequence). V was trimmed by 7 bases and J by 0 bases, leaving 15 bases between them. CDR3 in amino acids: CASINHAGANYGYTF. CDR3 nucleotides: TGCGCCAGCATCAACCACGCCGGGGCTAACTATGGCTACACCTTC.

The chain employs TRBV4-1 and TRBJ2-1; maybe TRBD2 (5 bases). Trimming pared 4 bases from V and 15 bases from J, leaving 22 bases between. This CDR3 spans 14 amino acids. Germline V gives CDR1 MGHRA, CDR2 YSYEKL. CDR3 bases: TGCGCCAGCAGCCCTCGGGAAGGGAATCTGTTCGGGTTCTTC. Protein sequence: CASSPREGNLFGFF.

The chain joins TRBV19 to TRBJ2-7, with D hard to call. This CDR3 has 12 amino acids. Trimming stripped 6 bases from V and 3 bases from J, with 9 bases between. Germline lookup yields CDR1 LNHDA and CDR2 SQIVND (reference sequence). CDR3 sequence reads: CASSRKGYEQYF. As DNA, the CDR3 is TGTGCCAGTAGCCGGAAGGGCTACGAGCAGTACTTC. The variable domain in full, with the rest retrieved from reference TRBV19 and TRBJ2-7, is DGGITQSPKYLFRKEGQNVTLSCEQNLNHDAMYWYRQDPGQGLRLIYYSQIVNDFQKGDIAEGYSVSREKKESFPLTVTSAQKNPTAFYLCASSRKGYEQYFGPGTRLTVT.

V usage is TRBV29-1 and J usage is TRBJ2-1; 7 nucleotides align to TRBD2. The CDR3 has 13 amino acids. After removal of 3 bases from V and 6 bases from J, the junction contained 5 bases not matched to a gene. Per germline, CDR1 SQVTM and CDR2 ANQGSEA. The CDR3 DNA is TGCAGCGTTGATTCCGGGGGGTCCAATGAGCAGTTCTTC. It codes for CSVDSGGSNEQFF.

The genes are TRBV7-8 and TRBJ1-1; possibly TRBD1 for D (5 bases). Trimming removed 7 bases from V and 5 bases from J, with 17 bases in between. The CDR3 is 14 residues long. CDR1 is SGHVS and CDR2 is FQNEAQ in the germline V gene. CDR3 region: CASIYGPGRTEAFF. CDR3 sequence (DNA): TGTGCCAGCATTTATGGCCCAGGGAGGACTGAAGCTTTCTTT.

This clone was picked up one time. The chain carries TRBV2 and TRBJ2-5, with 8 nucleotides matching TRBD2. The CDR3 is 15 amino acids. J lost 1 base, V lost 8 bases, and 9 bases had no gene match. Germline lookup yields CDR1 SNHLY and CDR2 FYNNEI. CDR3 in DNA: TGTGCCAGCCGACACGAGCGGGGGAGCCAAGAGACCCAGTACTTC. Translating it yields CASRHERGSQETQYF.

This clone has just a few counts. The V and J genes are TRBV5-1 and TRBJ1-1; D is unresolved. Per the germline V gene, CDR1 is SGHRS and CDR2 is YFSETQ. This CDR3 contains 14 residues. The germline V and J ends were trimmed by 6 bases and 0 bases, with 12 bases remaining between them. The CDR3 DNA follows: TGCGCCAGCAACGAGGGTCTCATGAACACTGAAGCTTTCTTT. The encoded protein is CASNEGLMNTEAFF. The whole variable domain, remainder taken from reference TRBV5-1 and TRBJ1-1, is KAGVTQTPRYLIKTRGQQVTLSCSPISGHRSVSWYQQTPGQGLQFLFEYFSETQRNKGNFPGRFSGRQFSNSRSEMNVSTLELGDSALYLCASNEGLMNTEAFFGQGTRLTVV.

This chain uses TRBV28 with TRBJ1-1, with D perhaps matching TRBD1 (6 bases). Germline-derived CDR1 and CDR2 are MDHEN and SYDVKM. V was clipped by 3 bases and J by 3 bases, with 14 bases between them. This CDR3 spans 15 amino acids. The CDR3 nucleotides are TGTGCCAGCAGTTTTGGGGGCTTTACGGACACTGAAGCTTTCTTT. It specifies CASSFGGFTDTEAFF. The full variable domain, rest sourced from reference TRBV28 and TRBJ1-1, is DVKVTQSSRYLVKRTGEKVFLECVQDMDHENMFWYRQDPGLGLRLIYFSYDVKMKEKGDIPEGYSVSREKKERFSLILESASTNQTSMYLCASSFGGFTDTEAFFGQGTRLTVV.

The chain links TRBV5-6 to TRBJ2-4; 12 bases fit TRBD1. The trim removed 1 base at V and 2 bases at J, leaving 1 base unmatched. Germline V gene sequence: CDR1 SGHDT, CDR2 YYEEEE. The CDR3 is 16 residues long. For the CDR3, the DNA is TGTGCCAGCAGCTTGAGGGACAGGGGGCCCAAAAACATTCAGTACTTC. Protein product: CASSLRDRGPKNIQYF.

The V gene is TRBV7-5, the J gene TRBJ1-1. TRBV7-5 is assigned pseudogene status. CDR3 size: 14 residues. In nucleotides, the CDR3 is TGTGTCAGAAGCCATTCCAACTGGGGAACTGAAGCTTTCTTT. Translated: CVRSHSNWGTEAFF.

This chain connects TRBV6-5 to TRBJ2-7; D is possibly TRBD2 (7 bases). V was pared by 7 bases and J by 6 bases, with 16 bases between. This CDR3 spans 13 amino acids. Germline assignment: CDR1 MNHEY and CDR2 SVGAGI. In nucleotides, the CDR3 is TGTGCCAGCACCCAGGGCGGGGGCAGCGAGCAGTACTTC. Amino acids: CASTQGGGSEQYF.

The chain links TRBV29-1 to TRBJ1-4, with D unresolved. The V end was cut by 4 bases, the J end by 8 bases, with 11 bases between. CDR3 length equals 12 residues. Germline-derived CDR1 and CDR2 are SQVTM and ANQGSEA. The CDR3 sequence: CSVVSQTEKLFF. The CDR3 nucleotides read TGCAGCGTTGTGAGCCAGACAGAAAAACTGTTTTTT.

This chain connects TRBV27 to TRBJ1-1, with 8 positions matching TRBD1. There are 16 residues in the CDR3. V shed 6 bases and J 0 bases; nucleotides not matched to a gene: 9. Germline V gene data show CDR1 as MNHEY and CDR2 as SMNVEV (reference sequence). The CDR3 sequence is CASSPSTGDLNTEAFF. CDR3 DNA: TGTGCCAGCAGCCCATCGACAGGGGATTTGAACACTGAAGCTTTCTTT.

The rearrangement uses TRBV5-6 and TRBJ2-1; D remains unclear. The CDR3 sequence is 14 residues long. Trimming pared 0 bases from V and 5 bases from J, leaving 9 bases between. Germline CDR1 reads SGHDT; CDR2 reads YYEEEE. The CDR3 bases are TGTGCCAGCAGCTTGGTTAGTTGGGACAATGAGCAGTTCTTC. Its protein is CASSLVSWDNEQFF.

The J gene is TRBJ1-1, the V gene TRBV4-1, with unresolved D. Germline loops: CDR1 MGHRA, CDR2 YSYEKL. V dropped 3 bases and J dropped 1 base, with 9 bases sitting between them. CDR3 size: 14 residues. The CDR3 sequence is CASSHPTTNTEAFF. In nucleotides, the CDR3 is TGCGCCAGCAGCCACCCGACAACGAACACTGAAGCTTTCTTT.

This sequence joins TRBV5-1 and TRBJ1-1; tentative D call: TRBD1 (6 bases). Germline CDR1 and CDR2: SGHRS and YFSETQ. V shed 4 bases and J shed 1 base, with 14 bases lying between them. CDR3 length: 15 residues. CDR3 bases: TGCGCCAGCAGCGCCTACCGGGACAAGAACACTGAAGCTTTCTTT. Amino acid sequence: CASSAYRDKNTEAFF.

The chain is built from TRBV30 and TRBJ2-7, with TRBD2 matching over 8 bases. Per germline, CDR1 GTSNPN and CDR2 SVGIG (reference sequence). This CDR3 region has 14 residues. V lost 3 bases, J lost 7 bases, and 11 bases stayed unmatched. Here the CDR3 reads CAWRPDGRGGEQYF. In DNA form, the CDR3 reads TGTGCCTGGAGACCCGACGGACGGGGGGGAGAGCAGTACTTC.

This chain links TRBV29-1 with TRBJ1-4; D not resolved. V was trimmed by 3 bases and J by 8 bases, leaving 10 bases between them. Germline-derived CDR1 and CDR2 are SQVTM and ANQGSEA. The CDR3 sequence is 12 residues long. The CDR3 region is CSVDVGSEKLFF. The CDR3 region has the DNA TGCAGCGTTGATGTGGGGTCGGAAAAACTGTTTTTT.

This rearrangement joins TRBV4-1 to TRBJ2-7, with D perhaps matching TRBD2 (7 bases). CDR1 is MGHRA and CDR2 is YSYEKL in the germline V gene. The V end was cut by 5 bases, the J end by 5 bases, with 19 bases between. The CDR3 has 15 residues. Here the CDR3 reads CASSLRGTSLDEQYF. CDR3 sequence (DNA): TGCGCCAGCAGCTTGCGGGGGACAAGTTTAGACGAGCAGTACTTC.

The rearrangement joins TRBV10-3 to TRBJ2-1, with 12 positions matching TRBD2. The length of the CDR3 is 14 residues. Germline CDR1 ENHRY, CDR2 SYGVKD. V shed 7 bases, J shed 7 bases, and the junction held 5 bases outside the gene matches. CDR3 DNA: TGTGCCATCACCCTGACTAGCGGGGGTAATGAGCAGTTCTTC. Its translation is CAITLTSGGNEQFF.

CDR3 in amino acids: CASSVVSSMNTEAFF. The CDR3 DNA reads TGTGCCAGCAGCGTAGTATCAAGCATGAACACTGAAGCTTTCTTT. The genes are TRBV9 and TRBJ1-1, with D unclear. The V gene lost 0 bases and the J gene lost 0 bases, with 9 bases spanning the gap. Germline CDR1 SGDLS, CDR2 YYNGEE. CDR3 size: 15 residues.

V and J are TRBV29-1 and TRBJ2-7, with D hard to call. CDR3 length: 13 residues. The V end was cut by 0 bases, the J end by 4 bases, with 10 bases between. CDR1 and CDR2 (germline): SQVTM, ANQGSEA. CDR3 region: CSVEDPVVYEQYF. In DNA, the CDR3 is TGCAGCGTTGAAGATCCCGTAGTTTACGAGCAGTACTTC.

CDR3 loop: CASSERDTQYF. In nucleotides, the CDR3 is TGTGCCAGCAGTGAACGGGATACGCAGTATTTT. V usage is TRBV25-1 and J usage is TRBJ2-3; unclear D gene. The germline gives CDR1 MGHDK, CDR2 SYGVNS. The CDR3 runs 11 residues. The V and J ends lost 2 bases and 6 bases respectively, with 3 bases between them. The variable domain in full, with the rest retrieved from reference TRBV25-1 and TRBJ2-3, is EADIYQTPRYLVIGTGKKITLECSQTMGHDKMYWYQQDPGMELHLIHYSYGVNSTEKGDLSSESTVSRIRTEHFPLTLESARPSHTSQYLCASSERDTQYFGPGTRLTVL.

The chain is built from TRBV27 and TRBJ2-7, with TRBD2 matching 11 bases. The germline V gene has CDR1 MNHEY and CDR2 SMNVEV (reference sequence). V shed 6 bases and J 1 base; nucleotides not matched to a gene: 5. This CDR3 has 15 amino acids. CDR3 in DNA: TGTGCCAGCAGGGCCGGGACTAGCGGATCCTACGAGCAGTACTTC. Protein sequence: CASRAGTSGSYEQYF.